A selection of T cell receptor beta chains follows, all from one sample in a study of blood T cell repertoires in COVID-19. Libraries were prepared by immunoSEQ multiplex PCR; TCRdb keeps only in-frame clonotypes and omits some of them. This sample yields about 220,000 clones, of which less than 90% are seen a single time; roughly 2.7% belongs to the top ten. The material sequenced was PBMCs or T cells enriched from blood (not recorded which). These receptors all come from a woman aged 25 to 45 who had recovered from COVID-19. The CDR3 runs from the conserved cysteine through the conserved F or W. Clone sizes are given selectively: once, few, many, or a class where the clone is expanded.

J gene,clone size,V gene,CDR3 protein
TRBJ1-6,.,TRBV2,CASSGQGSTYNSPLHF
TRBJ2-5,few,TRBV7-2,CASSRDRREETQYF
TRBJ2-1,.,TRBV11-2,CASSPDYSYNEQFF
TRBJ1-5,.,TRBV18,CASSYGTGNQPQHF
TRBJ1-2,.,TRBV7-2,CASSSGQNDYGYTF
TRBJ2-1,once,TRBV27,CASSLSTSGPSYNEQFF
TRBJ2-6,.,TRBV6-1,CASSERSSGANVLTF
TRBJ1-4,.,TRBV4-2,CASSPGQGVEKLFF
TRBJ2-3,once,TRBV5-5,CASSADSLYSTDTQYF
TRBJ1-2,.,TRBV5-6,CASSRLADSPLNYGYTF